This T cell receptor (beta chain) was captured by sequencing in a study of cytomegalovirus exposure and HLA in healthy donors. Deletions cut 4 bases from V and 3 bases from J, with 13 bases between. The CDR3 consists of 15 residues. Germline V lookup: CDR1 MNHNS, CDR2 SASEGT. Only in-frame clones appear in the TCRdb table, and some are missing; sequencing was by immunoSEQ multiplex PCR. The sample has 150,000 to 200,000 clones; approximately 80% are singletons. This rearrangement joins TRBV6-1 to TRBJ1-5; maybe TRBD1 (5 bases). Sequencing was done on a sample of PBMCs. This clonotype originated in a man aged 25-45 years in good health and CMV-seropositive. The CDR3 spells CASSAQTETNQPQHF. The CDR3 coding sequence is TGTGCCAGCAGTGCCCAGACAGAGACCAATCAGCCCCAGCATTTT.